One and the same sample provided the 22 T cell receptor beta chains below, sequenced in a study of OX40 agonist ivuxolimab in advanced cancers. Some clones are missing from TCRdb's copy, which holds only in-frame ones; the method was immunoSEQ multiplex PCR. Among around 78,000 clones listed, 65% to 85% were seen once. The specimen was CD4+ or CD8+ T cells sorted from blood, collected in a trial of the OX40 agonist ivuxolimab. These receptors all stem from an adult with an advanced solid tumor such as melanoma, head and neck, liver or kidney cancer.

As concerns this clone: At one end the junction does not follow the germline gene, possibly because of a read error. The chain uses TRBV5-5 and TRBJ2-3; no definite D call. The CDR3 runs 14 residues. From germline, CDR1 is SGHKS and CDR2 YYEKEE (reference sequence). The CDR3, as DNA: TGTGCCAGCAGGTTGGACGTGGGCACAGATACGCAGTATTTT. Its translation is CASRLDVGTDTQYF. Combining the CDR3 with reference TRBV5-5 and TRBJ2-3 gives the whole variable domain DAGVTQSPTHLIKTRGQQVTLRCSPISGHKSVSWYQQVLGQGPQFIFQYYEKEERGRGNFPDRFSARQFPNYSSELNVNALLLGDSALYLCASRLDVGTDTQYFGPGTRLTVL.

This sequence joins TRBV6-5 and TRBJ2-5; tentatively, D is TRBD1 (5 bases). TRBJ2-7 matches the DNA end more closely, so the J call is doubtful. CDR3 length: 13 amino acids. CDR1 and CDR2 (germline): MNHEY, SVGAGI. The DNA of the CDR3 is TGTGCCAGCGGGCTCAGGGCGGCTTACGAGCAGTACTTC. This gives the protein CASGLRAAYEQYF.

V and J are TRBV7-2 and TRBJ2-7, with D unresolved. The ends were cut back, 6 bases at V and 0 bases at J, with 12 bases in the middle. The germline CDR1 and CDR2 sequences are SGHTA and FQGNSA. There are 14 residues in the CDR3. The CDR3 here is CASSFPRNSYEQYF. In DNA, the CDR3 is TGTGCCAGCAGTTTCCCCCGGAACTCCTACGAGCAGTACTTC. Full variable domain (rest looked up from reference TRBV7-2 and TRBJ2-7): GAGVSQSPSNKVTEKGKDVELRCDPISGHTALYWYRQSLGQGLEFLIYFQGNSAPDKSGLPSDRFSAERTGGSVSTLTIQRTQQEDSAVYLCASSFPRNSYEQYFGPGTRLTVT.

The V gene is TRBV29-1, the J gene TRBJ1-1; 10 positions match TRBD1. The CDR3 spans 13 residues. Unmatched junction bases numbered 9, after V lost 7 bases and J lost 7 bases. Germline CDR1 SQVTM, CDR2 ANQGSEA. The CDR3 region is CSGRPRTGGEAFF. The CDR3 region has the DNA TGCAGCGGGCGTCCTAGGACAGGGGGTGAAGCTTTCTTT.

This chain uses TRBV6-1 with TRBJ2-3; D remains ambiguous. The V gene lost 4 bases and the J gene lost 5 bases, with 7 bases spanning the gap. The CDR3 is 12 residues long. In germline, CDR1 is MNHNS, CDR2 SASEGT. CDR3 bases: TGTGCCAGCAGTGGGTCGGGAGATACGCAGTATTTT. Translation: CASSGSGDTQYF.

The gene calls are TRBV5-1 and TRBJ1-2, with a tentative D call TRBD1 (6 bases). This CDR3 region has 14 residues. Between the trimmed V and J ends, which lost 5 bases and 3 bases, there was a span of 14 bases. Germline V CDR1 and CDR2: SGHRS, YFSETQ. CDR3 in amino acids: CASSEGGLDYGYTF. In DNA form, the CDR3 reads TGCGCCAGCAGTGAAGGGGGACTTGACTATGGCTACACCTTC.

This clone was counted a single time. The gene calls are TRBV6-6 and TRBJ1-1; D gene uncertain. V was clipped by 5 bases and J by 0 bases, with 13 bases between them. The CDR3 loop spans 15 amino acids. From germline, CDR1 is MNHNY and CDR2 SVGAGI (reference sequence). CDR3 nucleotides: TGTGCCAGCAGTCTCCCACGGCAATTGAACACTGAAGCTTTCTTT. Its translation: CASSLPRQLNTEAFF.

This chain links TRBV5-6 with TRBJ1-2; 7 nucleotides align to TRBD1. The CDR3 runs to 12 residues. V lost 4 bases and J lost 7; bases outside the gene matches: 4. Germline-derived CDR1 and CDR2 are SGHDT and YYEEEE. In nucleotides, the CDR3 is TGTGCCAGCAGCACCTACAGGGGTGGCTACACCTTC. Amino acid sequence: CASSTYRGGYTF.

The chain employs TRBV10-3 and TRBJ2-2, with TRBD1 matching over 8 bases. Germline CDR1 is ENHRY and CDR2 is SYGVKD. The trim removed 5 bases at V and 2 bases at J, leaving 7 bases unmatched. The CDR3 has 16 residues. CDR3 sequence reads: CAISKTGALNTGELFF. CDR3 DNA sequence: TGTGCCATCAGTAAGACAGGGGCCCTAAACACCGGGGAGCTGTTTTTT.

The chain is built from TRBV6-1 and TRBJ1-2; D gene uncertain. V shed 6 bases and J shed 4 bases, with 12 bases lying between them. The CDR3 sequence is 13 residues long. CDR1 is MNHNS, CDR2 SASEGT, per germline. CDR3 in DNA: TGTGCCAGCAGGCCCGAGGGCCCCTATGGCTACACCTTC. Protein: CASRPEGPYGYTF.

The gene calls are TRBV7-2 and TRBJ1-5; D is unresolved. CDR3 length equals 13 residues. The V and J ends lost 5 bases and 5 bases respectively, with 10 bases between them. From germline, CDR1 is SGHTA and CDR2 FQGNSA. This chain's CDR3 is CASSSTEYQPQHF. The CDR3 DNA sequence: TGTGCCAGCAGCAGTACGGAGTATCAGCCCCAGCATTTT.

The chain links TRBV6-6 to TRBJ1-5, with D unclear. This CDR3 comprises 11 residues. CDR1 is MNHNY, CDR2 SVGAGI, per germline (reference sequence). Trimming shortened V by 5 bases and J by 4 bases, and 3 bases separated the two germline ends. The CDR3 is CASSNNQPQHF. In DNA form, the CDR3 reads TGTGCCAGCAGTAATAATCAGCCCCAGCATTTT.

This chain connects TRBV7-8 to TRBJ2-1, with 7 bases fitting TRBD1. This CDR3 has 15 residues. The germline V gene has CDR1 SGHVS and CDR2 FQNEAQ. V dropped 5 bases and J dropped 1; count of bases not matched to a gene: 5. As DNA, the CDR3 is TGTGCCAGCAGCCGAACAGGGGATTCCTACAATGAGCAGTTCTTC. It encodes CASSRTGDSYNEQFF.

The rearrangement links TRBV7-3 to TRBJ2-1; 10 nucleotides line up with TRBD2. Germline values: CDR1 SGHTA, CDR2 FQGTGA. This CDR3 is built from 19 residues. The V segment lost 1 base and the J segment 0 bases; nucleotides outside the gene matches: 9. The CDR3 DNA reads TGTGCCAGCAGCTTAATGGGTACAGCGGGAGGGAGCTCCTACAATGAGCAGTTCTTC. This sequence encodes CASSLMGTAGGSSYNEQFF.

J is TRBJ1-3 and V is TRBV2; D is unclear. The length of the CDR3 is 16 residues. Trimming stripped 2 bases from V and 4 bases from J, with 15 bases between. CDR1 is SNHLY, CDR2 FYNNEI, per germline. CDR3 sequence: CASSESGSRGGNTIYF. The CDR3 DNA reads TGTGCCAGCAGTGAATCGGGTTCCCGGGGAGGAAACACCATATATTTT.

The chain carries TRBV27 and TRBJ1-1, with D possibly matching TRBD1 (5 bases). The CDR3 covers 15 residues. CDR1 is MNHEY and CDR2 is SMNVEV in the germline V gene (reference sequence). Trimming removed 3 bases from V and 3 bases from J, with 14 bases in between. The CDR3, as DNA: TGTGCCAGCAGTTTTTTGCAGGGCATGCACACTGAAGCTTTCTTT. Protein: CASSFLQGMHTEAFF.

The rearrangement joins TRBV6-6 to TRBJ1-5; D may be TRBD1 (5 bases). Trimming cost V 7 bases and J 2 bases, with 18 bases left between them. In germline, CDR1 is MNHNY, CDR2 SVGAGI (reference sequence). CDR3 length: 16 residues. The CDR3 sequence is CASTINGASGNQPQHF. The CDR3 nucleotides are TGTGCCAGCACCATCAACGGGGCCAGCGGCAATCAGCCCCAGCATTTT.

This clone was counted only a few times. CDR3 residues: CASTGETQNQPQHF. In nucleotides, the CDR3 is TGTGCCAGCACAGGAGAGACGCAAAATCAGCCCCAGCATTTT. The chain combines TRBV18 with TRBJ1-5; D is possibly TRBD1 (5 bases). The germline gives CDR1 KGHSH, CDR2 LQKENI. The CDR3 is made up of 14 amino acids. Trimming shortened V by 8 bases and J by 4 bases, and 15 bases separated the two germline ends.

The chain uses TRBV2 and TRBJ2-7; the match to TRBD1 covers 8 bases. The V segment lost 6 bases and the J segment 4 bases; nucleotides outside the gene matches: 8. CDR1 is SNHLY and CDR2 is FYNNEI in the germline V gene. This CDR3 comprises 14 residues. The DNA for the CDR3 is TGTGCCAGCAGCGGACAGGGTTTTGTTTACGAGCAGTACTTC. Translated, it gives CASSGQGFVYEQYF.

The chain combines TRBV7-2 with TRBJ1-3; D remains ambiguous. The CDR3 loop spans 15 amino acids. Germline V gives CDR1 SGHTA, CDR2 FQGNSA. V lost 1 base, J lost 3 bases, and 10 bases lay in between. The CDR3 region is CASSLDSMRGNTIYF. CDR3 nucleotide sequence: TGTGCCAGCAGCTTAGATAGCATGCGTGGAAACACCATATATTTT. The full variable domain, its missing parts supplied by reference TRBV7-2 and TRBJ1-3, is GAGVSQSPSNKVTEKGKDVELRCDPISGHTALYWYRQSLGQGLEFLIYFQGNSAPDKSGLPSDRFSAERTGGSVSTLTIQRTQQEDSAVYLCASSLDSMRGNTIYFGEGSWLTVV.

The chain joins TRBV18 to TRBJ2-7; 11 bases fit TRBD2. Germline V lookup: CDR1 KGHSH, CDR2 LQKENI. The CDR3 spans 15 residues. The ends lost 3 bases at V and 2 bases at J; junction bases unmatched: 3. The chain's CDR3 is CASSPGTSGTYEQYF. As DNA, the CDR3 is TGTGCCAGCTCACCCGGGACTAGCGGTACCTACGAGCAGTACTTC.

The chain links TRBV30 to TRBJ1-5; D gene unclear. Germline V gives CDR1 GTSNPN, CDR2 SVGIG (reference sequence). CDR3 length: 13 residues. V lost 1 base and J lost 5, with 9 bases in between. The CDR3 nucleotides are TGTGCCTGGAGTGAGCACCTCGATCAGCCCCAGCATTTT. Translated, it gives CAWSEHLDQPQHF.